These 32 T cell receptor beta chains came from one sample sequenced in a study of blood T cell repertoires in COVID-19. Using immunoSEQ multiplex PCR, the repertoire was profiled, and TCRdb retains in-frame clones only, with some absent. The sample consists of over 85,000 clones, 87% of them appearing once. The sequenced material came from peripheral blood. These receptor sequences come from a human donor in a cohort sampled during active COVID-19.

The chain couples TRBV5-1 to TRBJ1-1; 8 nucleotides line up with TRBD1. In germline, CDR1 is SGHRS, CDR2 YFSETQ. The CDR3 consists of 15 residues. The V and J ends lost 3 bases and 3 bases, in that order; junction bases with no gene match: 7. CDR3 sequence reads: CASSSLQGADTEAFF. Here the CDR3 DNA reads TGCGCCAGCAGCTCCTTGCAGGGGGCGGACACTGAAGCTTTCTTT.

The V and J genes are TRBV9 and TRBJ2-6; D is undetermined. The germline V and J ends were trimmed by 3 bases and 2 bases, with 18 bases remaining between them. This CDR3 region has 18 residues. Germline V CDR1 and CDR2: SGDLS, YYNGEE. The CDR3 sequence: CASSALTSRVAGANVLTF. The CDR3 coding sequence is TGTGCCAGCAGCGCGCTGACAAGTCGCGTAGCTGGGGCCAACGTCCTGACTTTC.

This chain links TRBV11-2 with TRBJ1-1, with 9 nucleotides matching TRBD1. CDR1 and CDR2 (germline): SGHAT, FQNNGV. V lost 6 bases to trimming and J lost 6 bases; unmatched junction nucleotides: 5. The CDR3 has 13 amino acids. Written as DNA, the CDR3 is TGTGCCAGCAGACCACACAGGGGGCCTGAAGCTTTCTTT. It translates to CASRPHRGPEAFF.

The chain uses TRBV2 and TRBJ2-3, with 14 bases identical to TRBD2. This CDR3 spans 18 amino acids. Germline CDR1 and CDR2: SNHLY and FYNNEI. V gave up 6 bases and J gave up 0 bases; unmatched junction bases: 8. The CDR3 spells CASSPGLAGGPSTDTQYF. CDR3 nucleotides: TGTGCCAGCAGCCCAGGACTAGCGGGAGGCCCAAGCACAGATACGCAGTATTTT.

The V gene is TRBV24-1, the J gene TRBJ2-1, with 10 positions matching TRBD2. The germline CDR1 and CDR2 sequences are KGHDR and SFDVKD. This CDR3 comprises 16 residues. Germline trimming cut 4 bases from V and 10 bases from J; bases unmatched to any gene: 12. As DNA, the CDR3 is TGTGCCACCAGTGAGAGAGCGGGAGGGCTCCCCAGGGAGCAGTTCTTC. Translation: CATSERAGGLPREQFF.

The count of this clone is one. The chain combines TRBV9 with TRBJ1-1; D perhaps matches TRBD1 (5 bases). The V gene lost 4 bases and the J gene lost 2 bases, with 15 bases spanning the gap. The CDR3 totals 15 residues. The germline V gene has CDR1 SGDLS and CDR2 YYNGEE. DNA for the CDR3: TGTGCCAGCAGCTCGGCGCCTAGGGGTAACACTGAAGCTTTCTTT. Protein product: CASSSAPRGNTEAFF.

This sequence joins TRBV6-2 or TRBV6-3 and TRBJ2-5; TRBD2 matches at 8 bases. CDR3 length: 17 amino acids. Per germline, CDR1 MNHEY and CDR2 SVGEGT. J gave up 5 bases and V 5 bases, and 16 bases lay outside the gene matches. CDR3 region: CASSGNWWAGGGETQYF. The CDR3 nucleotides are TGTGCCAGCAGTGGTAACTGGTGGGCGGGAGGAGGGGAGACCCAGTACTTC.

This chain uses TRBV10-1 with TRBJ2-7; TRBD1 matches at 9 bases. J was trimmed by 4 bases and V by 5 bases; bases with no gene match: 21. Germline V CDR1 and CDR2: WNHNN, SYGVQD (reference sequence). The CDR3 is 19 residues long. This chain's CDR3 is CASSPPKKTWDRARYEQYF. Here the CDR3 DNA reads TGCGCCAGCAGTCCCCCAAAAAAAACTTGGGACAGGGCCAGGTACGAGCAGTACTTC.

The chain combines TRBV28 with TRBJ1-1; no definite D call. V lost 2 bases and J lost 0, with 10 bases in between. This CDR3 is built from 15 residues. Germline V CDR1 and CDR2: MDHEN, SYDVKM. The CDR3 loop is CASSLGSRMNTEAFF. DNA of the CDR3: TGTGCCAGCAGTTTAGGCAGTCGAATGAACACTGAAGCTTTCTTT.

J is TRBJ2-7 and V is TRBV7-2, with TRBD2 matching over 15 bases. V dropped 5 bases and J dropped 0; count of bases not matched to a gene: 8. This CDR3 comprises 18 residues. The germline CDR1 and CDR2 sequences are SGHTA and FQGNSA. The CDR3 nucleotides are TGTGCCAGCAGCCCCCTGGGGACTAGCGGGAGGAGCTCCTACGAGCAGTACTTC. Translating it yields CASSPLGTSGRSSYEQYF.

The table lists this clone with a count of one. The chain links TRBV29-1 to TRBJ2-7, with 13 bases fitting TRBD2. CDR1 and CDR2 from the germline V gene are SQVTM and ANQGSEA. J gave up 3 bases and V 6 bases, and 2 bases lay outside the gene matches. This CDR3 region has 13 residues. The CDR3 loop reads CSVGTSGNYEQYF. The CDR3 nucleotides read TGCAGCGTAGGGACTAGCGGGAACTACGAGCAGTACTTC.

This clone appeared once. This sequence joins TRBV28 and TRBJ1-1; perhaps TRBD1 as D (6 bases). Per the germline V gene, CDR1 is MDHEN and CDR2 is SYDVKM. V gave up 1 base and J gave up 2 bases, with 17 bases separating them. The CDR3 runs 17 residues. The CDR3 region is CASSLFAGAGGNTEAFF. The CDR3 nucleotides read TGTGCCAGCAGTTTATTTGCGGGGGCTGGGGGAAACACTGAAGCTTTCTTT.

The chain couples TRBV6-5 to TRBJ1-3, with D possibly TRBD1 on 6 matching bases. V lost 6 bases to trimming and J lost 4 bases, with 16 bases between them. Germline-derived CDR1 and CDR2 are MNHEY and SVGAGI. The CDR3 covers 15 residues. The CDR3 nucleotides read TGTGCCAGCAGCCGTATACTGACAGGAGGAAACACCATATATTTT. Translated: CASSRILTGGNTIYF.

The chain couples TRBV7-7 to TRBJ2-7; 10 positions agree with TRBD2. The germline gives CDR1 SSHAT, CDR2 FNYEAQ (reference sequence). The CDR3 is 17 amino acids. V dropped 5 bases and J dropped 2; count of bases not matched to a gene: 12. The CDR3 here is CASSDRQGLALPYEQYF. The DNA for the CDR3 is TGTGCCAGCAGCGATCGACAGGGACTAGCGTTACCCTACGAGCAGTACTTC. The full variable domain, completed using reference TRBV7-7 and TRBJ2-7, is GAGVSQSPRYKVTKRGQDVTLRCDPISSHATLYWYQQALGQGPEFLTYFNYEAQPDKSGLPSDRFSAERPEGSISTLTIQRTEQRDSAMYRCASSDRQGLALPYEQYFGPGTRLTVT.

CDR3 loop: CASSFSGKIYEQYF. CDR3 sequence (DNA): TGTGCCAGCAGTTTTAGCGGGAAGATCTACGAGCAGTACTTC. The chain is built from TRBV28 and TRBJ2-7; 8 bases fit TRBD2. The length of the CDR3 is 14 residues. Per germline, CDR1 MDHEN and CDR2 SYDVKM. Losses at the gene ends were 3 bases for V and 3 bases for J; bases not matched to a gene: 4.

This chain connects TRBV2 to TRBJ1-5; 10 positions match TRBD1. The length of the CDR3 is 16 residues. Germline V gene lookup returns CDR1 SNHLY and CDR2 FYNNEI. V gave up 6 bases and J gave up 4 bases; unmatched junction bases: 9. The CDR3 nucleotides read TGTGCCAGCAGATCGTCGGACAGGGGGGGAAATCAGCCCCAGCATTTT. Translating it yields CASRSSDRGGNQPQHF.

As DNA, the CDR3 is TGTGCCAGCAGCCCCGGTCTTTTTTCCGCGATTACCTCCTACGAGCAGTACTTC. Encoded protein: CASSPGLFSAITSYEQYF. The gene calls are TRBV3-1 (or the pseudogene TRBV3-2) and TRBJ2-7; D unclear. The germline V gene has CDR1 LGHDT and CDR2 YNNKEL (reference sequence). V lost 4 bases to trimming and J lost 0 bases, with 22 bases between them. This CDR3 contains 18 residues.

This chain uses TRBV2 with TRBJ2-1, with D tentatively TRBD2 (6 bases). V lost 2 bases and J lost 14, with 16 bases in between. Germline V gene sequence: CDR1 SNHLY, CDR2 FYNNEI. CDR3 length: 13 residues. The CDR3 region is CASSETSRRVEFF. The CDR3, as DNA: TGTGCCAGCAGTGAAACTAGTAGGAGGGTCGAGTTCTTC.

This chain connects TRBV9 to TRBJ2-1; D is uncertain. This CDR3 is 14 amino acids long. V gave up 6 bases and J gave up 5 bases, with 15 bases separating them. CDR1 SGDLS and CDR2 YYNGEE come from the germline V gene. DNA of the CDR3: TGTGCCAGCACGGGTACGGCATTCGACAATGAGCAGTTCTTC. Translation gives CASTGTAFDNEQFF.

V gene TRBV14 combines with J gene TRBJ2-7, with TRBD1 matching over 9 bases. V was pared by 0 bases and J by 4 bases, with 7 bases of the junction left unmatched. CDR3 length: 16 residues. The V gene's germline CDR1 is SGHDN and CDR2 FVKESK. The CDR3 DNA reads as TGTGCCAGCAGCCAAGATCGACAGGGGGTTATGTACGAGCAGTACTTC. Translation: CASSQDRQGVMYEQYF.

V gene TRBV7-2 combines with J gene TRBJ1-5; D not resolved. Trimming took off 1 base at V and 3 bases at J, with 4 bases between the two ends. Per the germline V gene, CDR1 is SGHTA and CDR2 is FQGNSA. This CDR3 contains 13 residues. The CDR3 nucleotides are TGTGCCAGCAGCTTAGTCCTCAATCAGCCCCAGCATTTT. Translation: CASSLVLNQPQHF. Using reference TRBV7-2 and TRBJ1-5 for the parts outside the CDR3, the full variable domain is GAGVSQSPSNKVTEKGKDVELRCDPISGHTALYWYRQSLGQGLEFLIYFQGNSAPDKSGLPSDRFSAERTGGSVSTLTIQRTQQEDSAVYLCASSLVLNQPQHFGDGTRLSIL.

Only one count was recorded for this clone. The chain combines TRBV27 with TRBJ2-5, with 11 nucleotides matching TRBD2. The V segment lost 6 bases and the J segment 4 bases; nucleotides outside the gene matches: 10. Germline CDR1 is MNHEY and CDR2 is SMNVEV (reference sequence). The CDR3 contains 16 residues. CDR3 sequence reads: CASRKLAGDVGETQYF. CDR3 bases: TGTGCCAGCAGAAAACTAGCGGGAGACGTGGGAGAGACCCAGTACTTC.

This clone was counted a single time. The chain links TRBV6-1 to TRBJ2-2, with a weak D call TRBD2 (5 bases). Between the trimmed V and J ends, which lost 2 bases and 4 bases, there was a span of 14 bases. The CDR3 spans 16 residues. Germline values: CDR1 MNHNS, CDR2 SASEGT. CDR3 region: CASSEIRASSTGELFF. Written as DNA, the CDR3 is TGTGCCAGCAGTGAAATACGGGCTAGCAGCACCGGGGAGCTGTTTTTT.

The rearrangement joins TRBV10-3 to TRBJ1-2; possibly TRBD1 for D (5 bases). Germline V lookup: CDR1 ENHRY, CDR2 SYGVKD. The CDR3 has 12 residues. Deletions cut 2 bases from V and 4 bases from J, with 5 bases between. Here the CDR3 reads CAISEDSYGYTF. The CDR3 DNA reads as TGTGCCATCAGTGAGGACAGCTATGGCTACACCTTC.

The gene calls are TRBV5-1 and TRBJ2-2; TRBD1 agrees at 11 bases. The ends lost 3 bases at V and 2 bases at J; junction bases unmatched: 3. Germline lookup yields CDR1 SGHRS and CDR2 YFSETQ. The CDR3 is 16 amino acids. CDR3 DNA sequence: TGCGCCAGCAGCTCCGGGACAGGGGGAAACACCGGGGAGCTGTTTTTT. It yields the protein CASSSGTGGNTGELFF. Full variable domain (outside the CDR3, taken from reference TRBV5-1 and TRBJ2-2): KAGVTQTPRYLIKTRGQQVTLSCSPISGHRSVSWYQQTPGQGLQFLFEYFSETQRNKGNFPGRFSGRQFSNSRSEMNVSTLELGDSALYLCASSSGTGGNTGELFFGEGSRLTVL.

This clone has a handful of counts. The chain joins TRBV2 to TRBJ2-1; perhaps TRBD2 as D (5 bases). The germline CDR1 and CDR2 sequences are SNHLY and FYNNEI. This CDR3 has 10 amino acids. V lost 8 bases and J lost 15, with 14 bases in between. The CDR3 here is CASEVFGVFF. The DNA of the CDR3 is TGTGCCAGCGAAGTCTTCGGGGTGTTCTTC.

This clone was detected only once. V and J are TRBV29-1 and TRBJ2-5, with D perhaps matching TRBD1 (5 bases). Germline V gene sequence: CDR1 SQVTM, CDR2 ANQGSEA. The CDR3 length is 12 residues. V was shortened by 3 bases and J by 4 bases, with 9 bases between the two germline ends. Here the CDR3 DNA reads TGCAGCGTTGACAGGGTGAGAGAGACCCAGTACTTC. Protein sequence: CSVDRVRETQYF. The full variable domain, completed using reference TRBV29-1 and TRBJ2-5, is SAVISQKPSRDICQRGTSLTIQCQVDSQVTMMFWYRQQPGQSLTLIATANQGSEATYESGFVIDKFPISRPNLTFSTLTVSNMSPEDSSIYLCSVDRVRETQYFGPGTRLLVL.

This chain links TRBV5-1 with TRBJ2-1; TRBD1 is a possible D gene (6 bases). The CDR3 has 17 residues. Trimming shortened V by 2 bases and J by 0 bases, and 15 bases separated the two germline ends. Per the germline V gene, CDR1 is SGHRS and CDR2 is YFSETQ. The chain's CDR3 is CASSFTTGTTSYNEQFF. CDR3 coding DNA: TGCGCCAGCAGCTTTACTACAGGGACGACCTCCTACAATGAGCAGTTCTTC. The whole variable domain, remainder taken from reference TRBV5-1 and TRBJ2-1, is KAGVTQTPRYLIKTRGQQVTLSCSPISGHRSVSWYQQTPGQGLQFLFEYFSETQRNKGNFPGRFSGRQFSNSRSEMNVSTLELGDSALYLCASSFTTGTTSYNEQFFGPGTRLTVL.

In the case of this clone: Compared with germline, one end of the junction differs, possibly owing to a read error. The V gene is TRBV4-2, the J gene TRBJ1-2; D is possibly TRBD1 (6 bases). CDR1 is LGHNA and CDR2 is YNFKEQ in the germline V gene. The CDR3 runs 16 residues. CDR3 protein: CASRQGFQGQDYGYTF. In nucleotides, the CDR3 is TGTGCCAGCAGACAAGGATTCCAGGGACAAGACTATGGCTACACCTTC.

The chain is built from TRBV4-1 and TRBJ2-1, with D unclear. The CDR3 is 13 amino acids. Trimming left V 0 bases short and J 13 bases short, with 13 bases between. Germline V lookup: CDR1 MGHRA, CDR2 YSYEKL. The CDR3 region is CASSQDRSVAQFF. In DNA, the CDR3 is TGCGCCAGCAGCCAAGACAGGTCAGTGGCACAGTTCTTC.

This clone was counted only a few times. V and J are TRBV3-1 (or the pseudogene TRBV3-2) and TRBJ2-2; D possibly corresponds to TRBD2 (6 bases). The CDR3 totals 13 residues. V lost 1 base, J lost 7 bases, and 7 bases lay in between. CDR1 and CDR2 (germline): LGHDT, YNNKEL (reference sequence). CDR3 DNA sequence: TGTGCCAGCAGCCAAGGGAGGGGCGGGGAGCTGTTTTTT. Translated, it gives CASSQGRGGELFF.

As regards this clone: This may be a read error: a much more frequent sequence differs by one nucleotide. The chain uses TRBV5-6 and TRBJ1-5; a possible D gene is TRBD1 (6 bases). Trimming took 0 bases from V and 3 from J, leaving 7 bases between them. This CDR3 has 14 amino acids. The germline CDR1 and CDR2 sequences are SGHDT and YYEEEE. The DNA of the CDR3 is TGTGCCAGCAGCTTGGGACAGGACAATCAGCCCCAGCATTTT. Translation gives CASSLGQDNQPQHF. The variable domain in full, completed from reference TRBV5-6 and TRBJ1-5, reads DAGVTQSPTHLIKTRGQQVTLRCSPKSGHDTVSWYQQALGQGPQFIFQYYEEEERQRGNFPDRFSGHQFPNYSSELNVNALLLGDSALYLCASSLGQDNQPQHFGDGTRLSIL.